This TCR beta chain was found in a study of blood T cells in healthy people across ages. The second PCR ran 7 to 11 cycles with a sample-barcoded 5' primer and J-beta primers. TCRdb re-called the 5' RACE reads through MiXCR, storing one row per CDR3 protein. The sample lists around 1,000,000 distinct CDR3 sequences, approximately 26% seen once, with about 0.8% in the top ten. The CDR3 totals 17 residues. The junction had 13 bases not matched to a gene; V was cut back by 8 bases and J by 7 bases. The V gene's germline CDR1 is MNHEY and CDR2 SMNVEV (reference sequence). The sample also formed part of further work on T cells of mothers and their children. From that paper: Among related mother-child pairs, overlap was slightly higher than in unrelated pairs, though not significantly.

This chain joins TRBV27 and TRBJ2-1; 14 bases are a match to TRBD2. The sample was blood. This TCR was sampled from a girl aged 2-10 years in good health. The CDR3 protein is CASGSYGTSGSYNEQFF. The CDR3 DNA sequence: TGTGCCAGCGGTAGCTACGGGACTAGCGGGAGTTATAATGAGCAGTTCTTC.